These 21 T cell receptor beta chains came from one sample sequenced in a study of blood T cell repertoires in COVID-19. Profiling relied on immunoSEQ multiplex PCR, and the TCRdb table lists in-frame clones only, not all of them. The repertoire holds 250,000 to 400,000 clones, about 87% seen once, with 1.6% in the top ten. Sequenced input: peripheral blood. The receptors stem from a woman aged 25 to 39 with COVID-19, enrolled during active disease.

This CDR3 is CASSARDRGTDTQYF. Written as DNA, the CDR3 is TGTGCCAGCAGTGCCAGGGACAGGGGCACAGATACGCAGTATTTT. This sequence joins TRBV2 and TRBJ2-3; TRBD1 aligns across 9 bases. The CDR3 extends over 15 amino acids. J lost 1 base, V lost 4 bases, and 3 bases had no gene match. CDR1 and CDR2 from the germline V gene are SNHLY and FYNNEI.

The chain combines TRBV4-1 with TRBJ1-2, with 7 bases that match TRBD1. The V gene's germline CDR1 is MGHRA and CDR2 YSYEKL. This CDR3 contains 14 residues. The V gene end was trimmed by 2 bases and the J gene end by 5 bases; junction bases not matched to a gene: 5. CDR3 in DNA: TGCGCCAGCAGCCAACCACAGGGGACTTATGGCTACACCTTC. It translates to CASSQPQGTYGYTF.

V gene TRBV27 combines with J gene TRBJ2-5; D is unresolved. CDR1 and CDR2 (germline): MNHEY, SMNVEV (reference sequence). CDR3 length: 12 amino acids. The V end was cut by 8 bases, the J end by 1 base, with 8 bases between. The CDR3 region is CASGFPQETQYF. The CDR3 DNA sequence: TGTGCCAGCGGCTTCCCCCAAGAGACCCAGTACTTC.

The chain uses TRBV28 and TRBJ1-5; TRBD1 matches 7 bases. V was pared by 1 base and J by 6 bases, with 12 bases of the junction left unmatched. There are 17 residues in the CDR3. From germline, CDR1 is MDHEN and CDR2 SYDVKM. CDR3 region: CASSLFSLTGPGQPQHF. The DNA of the CDR3 is TGTGCCAGCAGTTTATTTTCGTTGACAGGGCCGGGTCAGCCCCAGCATTTT.

The chain employs TRBV27 and TRBJ1-6; 12 nucleotides align to TRBD1. Losses at the gene ends were 3 bases for V and 10 bases for J; bases not matched to a gene: 7. Germline CDR1 reads MNHEY; CDR2 reads SMNVEV (reference sequence). The CDR3 length is 16 residues. The DNA of the CDR3 is TGTGCCAGCAGTTTTACTGCCGGGACAGGGGGCTCACCCCTCCACTTT. It is translated as CASSFTAGTGGSPLHF.

The chain recombines TRBV5-5 with TRBJ2-1; D remains ambiguous. Trimming stripped 0 bases from V and 8 bases from J, with 18 bases between. CDR3 length equals 16 residues. Germline CDR1 and CDR2: SGHKS and YYEKEE (reference sequence). The CDR3 DNA reads as TGTGCCAGCAGCTTGGCGGCTAGAACCGCCGGTGATGAGCAGTTCTTC. This translates into CASSLAARTAGDEQFF. The variable domain in full, with the rest retrieved from reference TRBV5-5 and TRBJ2-1, is DAGVTQSPTHLIKTRGQQVTLRCSPISGHKSVSWYQQVLGQGPQFIFQYYEKEERGRGNFPDRFSARQFPNYSSELNVNALLLGDSALYLCASSLAARTAGDEQFFGPGTRLTVL.

DNA for the CDR3: TGTGCCACCAGTGATGCCGCTAGGGGAGGCTACACCTTC. Its protein product is CATSDAARGGYTF. The J gene is TRBJ1-2, the V gene TRBV24-1, with a weak D call TRBD1 (5 bases). The germline V and J ends were trimmed by 3 bases and 8 bases, with 12 bases remaining between them. CDR1 is KGHDR and CDR2 is SFDVKD in the germline V gene. This CDR3 is 13 amino acids long.

The CDR3: CASSDWPGYGYTF. The DNA of the CDR3 is TGTGCCAGCAGTGATTGGCCGGGGTATGGCTACACCTTC. The rearrangement uses TRBV2 and TRBJ1-2; D uncertain. V lost 3 bases to trimming and J lost 5 bases, with 10 bases between them. Germline V CDR1 and CDR2: SNHLY, FYNNEI. The length of the CDR3 is 13 residues.

The chain combines TRBV11-2 with TRBJ1-1; 9 bases are a match to TRBD1. The J segment lost 0 bases and the V segment lost 0 bases, leaving 8 bases of the junction unmatched. The CDR3 totals 18 residues. From germline, CDR1 is SGHAT and CDR2 FQNNGV. Written as DNA, the CDR3 is TGTGCCAGCAGCTTAGACTCAGGGGGGACAGGGTTGAACACTGAAGCTTTCTTT. It specifies CASSLDSGGTGLNTEAFF.

The V gene is TRBV2, the J gene TRBJ2-3; TRBD1 might be the D (6 bases). V was trimmed by 8 bases and J by 5 bases, leaving 14 bases between them. Germline assignment: CDR1 SNHLY and CDR2 FYNNEI. The CDR3 is 13 amino acids. The CDR3 reads CASEPGEIDTQYF. In nucleotides, the CDR3 is TGTGCCAGCGAACCAGGGGAGATAGATACGCAGTATTTT. Combining the CDR3 with reference TRBV2 and TRBJ2-3 gives the whole variable domain EPEVTQTPSHQVTQMGQEVILRCVPISNHLYFYWYRQILGQKVEFLVSFYNNEISEKSEIFDDQFSVERPDGSNFTLKIRSTKLEDSAMYFCASEPGEIDTQYFGPGTRLTVL.

The V call is TRBV6-4, the J call TRBJ1-2; 7 nucleotides match TRBD1. Per the germline V gene, CDR1 is MRHNA and CDR2 is SNTAGT. This CDR3 has 14 residues. With V trimmed by 4 bases and J by 6 bases, 8 bases remained unmatched. The CDR3 coding sequence is TGTGCCAGCAGTGTTCTAAGACAGGGAGATGGCTACACCTTC. Translation: CASSVLRQGDGYTF.

This chain joins TRBV27 and TRBJ1-5, with a weak D call TRBD1 (6 bases). Germline V gene lookup returns CDR1 MNHEY and CDR2 SMNVEV (reference sequence). V lost 5 bases to trimming and J lost 3 bases, with 14 bases between them. The CDR3 consists of 15 residues. This CDR3 reads CASSPGDRLNQPQHF. The CDR3 DNA sequence: TGTGCCAGCAGTCCAGGGGACCGCCTCAATCAGCCCCAGCATTTT.

The chain is built from TRBV4-1 and TRBJ1-2; TRBD1 is a possible D gene (5 bases). The germline CDR1 and CDR2 sequences are MGHRA and YSYEKL. The ends were cut back, 2 bases at V and 2 bases at J, with 12 bases in the middle. This CDR3 region has 15 residues. CDR3 sequence (DNA): TGCGCCAGCAGCCAATCGGGACTCTTGAACTATGGCTACACCTTC. Protein product: CASSQSGLLNYGYTF.

The chain carries TRBV9 and TRBJ2-4; possible D gene TRBD2, 6 bases. The germline CDR1 and CDR2 sequences are SGDLS and YYNGEE. Trimming cost V 3 bases and J 0 bases, with 13 bases left between them. The CDR3 contains 16 residues. The CDR3 nucleotides are TGTGCCAGCAGCGCCAAGGGAGGTTTAGCCAAAAACATTCAGTACTTC. Translated, it gives CASSAKGGLAKNIQYF.

V is TRBV20-1 and J is TRBJ2-1; maybe TRBD2 (6 bases). V was pared by 6 bases and J by 10 bases, with 13 bases between. Germline CDR1 reads DFQATT; CDR2 reads SNEGSKA (reference sequence). CDR3 size: 11 residues. This CDR3 is CSAPEGLEQFF. CDR3 DNA sequence: TGCAGTGCCCCAGAGGGACTGGAGCAGTTCTTC.

The CDR3 protein is CASSTPPGQGRNEQFF. CDR3 in DNA: TGTGCCAGCAGCACGCCACCGGGACAGGGTCGCAATGAGCAGTTCTTC. J is TRBJ2-1 and V is TRBV11-2; 9 positions match TRBD1. Germline V gives CDR1 SGHAT, CDR2 FQNNGV. The junction had 11 bases not matched to a gene; V was cut back by 5 bases and J by 6 bases. This CDR3 contains 16 residues.

CDR3 region: CASSYPGQGAGNTIYF. The CDR3 coding sequence is TGTGCCAGCAGTTATCCGGGACAGGGAGCTGGAAACACCATATATTTT. The J gene is TRBJ1-3, the V gene TRBV2; 9 positions match TRBD1. After removal of 5 bases from V and 2 bases from J, the junction contained 7 bases not matched to a gene. In germline, CDR1 is SNHLY, CDR2 FYNNEI. CDR3 size: 16 residues.

The chain recombines TRBV15 with TRBJ2-7, with TRBD1 identical over 9 bases. V lost 3 bases, J lost 3 bases, and 0 bases stayed unmatched. Per germline, CDR1 LNHNV and CDR2 YYDKDF (reference sequence). The CDR3 is made up of 13 amino acids. Here the CDR3 reads CATSRDRGYEQYV. The CDR3 DNA reads TGTGCCACCAGCAGGGACAGGGGCTACGAGCAGTACGTC.

The V gene is TRBV3-1 (or the pseudogene TRBV3-2), the J gene TRBJ1-2, with 8 bases fitting TRBD1. The CDR3 length is 13 residues. Looked up from germline, CDR1 is LGHDT and CDR2 is YNNKEL (reference sequence). With 2 bases clipped from V and 10 bases from J, the junction kept 6 bases outside the gene matches. CDR3 loop: CASSQLQGVDYTF. Written as DNA, the CDR3 is TGTGCCAGCAGCCAACTACAGGGGGTCGACTACACCTTC.

This chain uses TRBV6-2 or TRBV6-3 with TRBJ2-3; tentatively, D is TRBD2 (6 bases). The CDR3 runs to 13 residues. Trimming left V 2 bases short and J 5 bases short, with 8 bases between. Looked up from germline, CDR1 is MNHEY and CDR2 is SVGEGT. The CDR3 loop reads CASSYVGGDTQYF. Here the CDR3 DNA reads TGTGCCAGCAGTTACGTCGGGGGAGATACGCAGTATTTT.

The J gene is TRBJ1-2, the V gene TRBV5-1, with a weak D call TRBD1 (6 bases). The CDR3 has 13 amino acids. The V end lost 5 bases, the J end lost 2 bases, and 10 bases lay between the germline ends. Germline V lookup: CDR1 SGHRS, CDR2 YFSETQ. The CDR3 spells CASRSGQNYGYTF. CDR3 in DNA: TGCGCCAGCAGATCAGGACAGAACTATGGCTACACCTTC.